Below are 4 T cell receptor beta chains sequenced from a single sample in a study of T cell responses to AZD1222 COVID-19 vaccine. The assay was immunoSEQ multiplex PCR, and TCRdb's table has in-frame clones only and misses some. The sample lists fewer than 200,000 clones; about 92% were seen once. Sequences were derived from peripheral blood, sampled on day 0 of AZD1222 vaccination. These receptor sequences come from an adult in good health.

The V gene is TRBV19, the J gene TRBJ1-1; 9 nucleotides match TRBD1. CDR3 length: 14 amino acids. Germline CDR1 is LNHDA and CDR2 is SQIVND (reference sequence). V lost 5 bases to trimming and J lost 3 bases; unmatched junction nucleotides: 4. The chain's CDR3 is CASSDWTGDTEAFF. CDR3 nucleotide sequence: TGTGCCAGTAGTGACTGGACAGGGGACACTGAAGCTTTCTTT.

The gene calls are TRBV30 and TRBJ2-1; TRBD2 agrees at 11 bases. This CDR3 has 15 residues. From germline, CDR1 is GTSNPN and CDR2 SVGIG (reference sequence). The junction had 6 bases not matched to a gene; V was cut back by 0 bases and J by 8 bases. CDR3 in amino acids: CAWSVLAGEIDEQFF. The CDR3 region has the DNA TGTGCCTGGAGTGTACTAGCGGGGGAAATCGATGAGCAGTTCTTC.

The rearrangement uses TRBV30 and TRBJ1-1; tentative D call: TRBD1 (6 bases). This CDR3 contains 12 residues. The germline CDR1 and CDR2 sequences are GTSNPN and SVGIG (reference sequence). Trimming shortened V by 3 bases and J by 6 bases, and 11 bases separated the two germline ends. The CDR3 DNA sequence: TGTGCCTGGAGGTGGGGGGCCCCTGAAGCTTTCTTT. Its protein product is CAWRWGAPEAFF.

The chain uses TRBV28 and TRBJ1-2, with a weak D call TRBD1 (5 bases). The length of the CDR3 is 16 residues. V was trimmed by 3 bases and J by 2 bases, leaving 16 bases between them. The germline gives CDR1 MDHEN, CDR2 SYDVKM. The CDR3 is CASSFRDGRGNYGYTF. The CDR3 DNA is TGTGCCAGCAGTTTTAGGGACGGACGAGGGAACTATGGCTACACCTTC.